This T cell receptor beta chain was documented in a study of T cell responses to AZD1222 COVID-19 vaccine. Turning to this clone: Antigen specificity is unknown.

Method: immunoSEQ multiplex PCR; TCRdb's copy keeps in-frame clones and lacks some. The sample has 150,000 to 200,000 clones; about 90% are singletons. Germline trimming cut 2 bases from V and 4 bases from J; bases unmatched to any gene: 8. CDR3 length: 17 residues. In germline, CDR1 is MGHRA, CDR2 YSYEKL. Study-level findings and limits: Dominant CD4 TCR responses targeted spike regions 160-218 and 743-854.

The sequence came from an adult who received the AZD1222 COVID-19 vaccine. The sample here was peripheral blood, taken 28 days after the second AZD1222 dose. The rearrangement uses TRBV4-1 and TRBJ1-3; 10 bases match TRBD1. Here the CDR3 DNA reads TGCGCCAGCAGCCAACCCCGACAGGGGGCGAGCGGAAACACCATATATTTT. It encodes CASSQPRQGASGNTIYF.